A single T cell receptor (beta chain) is shown here with its context. This specimen comes from a study of technical replicates of blood from a few donors. Produced via immunoSEQ multiplex PCR; TCRdb's table is partial and in-frame only. The sample consists of 95,000 or so clones, 95% of them appearing once. Germline CDR1 SGHNT, CDR2 YYREEE (reference sequence). The CDR3 spans 13 residues. V was cut by 3 bases and J by 5 bases, with 11 bases left in between. Sequencing was done on a sample of T cells isolated from PBMCs. The chain joins TRBV5-4 to TRBJ1-2; D may be TRBD1 (5 bases). The TCR originated in a human donor in good health. DNA for the CDR3: TGTGCCAGCAGCTCAGGGCCGGATTATGGCTACACCTTC. It translates to CASSSGPDYGYTF.